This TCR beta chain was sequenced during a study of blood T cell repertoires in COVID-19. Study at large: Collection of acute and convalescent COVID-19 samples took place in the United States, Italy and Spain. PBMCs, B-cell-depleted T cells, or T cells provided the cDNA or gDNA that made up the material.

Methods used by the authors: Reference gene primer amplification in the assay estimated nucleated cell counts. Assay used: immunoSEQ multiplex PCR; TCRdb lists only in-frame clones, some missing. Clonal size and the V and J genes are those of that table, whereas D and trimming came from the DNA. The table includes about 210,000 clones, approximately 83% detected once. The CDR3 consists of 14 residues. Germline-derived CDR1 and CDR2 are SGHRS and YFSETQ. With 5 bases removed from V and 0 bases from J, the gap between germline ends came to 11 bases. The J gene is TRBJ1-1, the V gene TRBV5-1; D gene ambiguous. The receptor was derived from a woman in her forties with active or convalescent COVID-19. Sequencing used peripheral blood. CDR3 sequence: CASRPSGLNTEAFF. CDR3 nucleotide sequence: TGCGCCAGCAGGCCCTCCGGTCTGAACACTGAAGCTTTCTTT. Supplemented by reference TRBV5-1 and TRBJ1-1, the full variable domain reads KAGVTQTPRYLIKTRGQQVTLSCSPISGHRSVSWYQQTPGQGLQFLFEYFSETQRNKGNFPGRFSGRQFSNSRSEMNVSTLELGDSALYLCASRPSGLNTEAFFGQGTRLTVV.